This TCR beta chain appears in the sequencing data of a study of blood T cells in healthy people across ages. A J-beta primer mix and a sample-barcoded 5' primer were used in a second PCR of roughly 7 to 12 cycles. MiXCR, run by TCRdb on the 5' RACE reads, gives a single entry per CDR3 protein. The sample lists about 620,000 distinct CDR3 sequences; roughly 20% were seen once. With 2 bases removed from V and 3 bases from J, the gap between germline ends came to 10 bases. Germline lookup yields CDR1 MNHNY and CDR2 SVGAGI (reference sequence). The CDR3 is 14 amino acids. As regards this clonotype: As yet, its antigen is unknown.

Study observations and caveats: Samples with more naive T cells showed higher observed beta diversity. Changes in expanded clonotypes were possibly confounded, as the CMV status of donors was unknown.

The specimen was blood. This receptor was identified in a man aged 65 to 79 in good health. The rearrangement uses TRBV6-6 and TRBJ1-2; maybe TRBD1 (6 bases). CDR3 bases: TGTGCCAGCAGTTACCTGGGGGCCGACTATGGCTACACCTTC. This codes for CASSYLGADYGYTF.